Presented here are 10 T cell receptor beta chains from one specimen sequenced in a study of OX40 agonist ivuxolimab in advanced cancers. Profiling relied on immunoSEQ multiplex PCR, and the TCRdb table lists in-frame clones only, not all of them. The repertoire consists of around 64,000 clones, with roughly 89% occurring once and the leading ten covering roughly 0.77%. The specimen was CD4+ or CD8+ T cells sorted from blood, collected in a trial of the OX40 agonist ivuxolimab. These receptor sequences come from an adult with an advanced solid tumor such as melanoma, head and neck, liver or kidney cancer.

V is TRBV5-1 and J is TRBJ2-2; a weak D match, TRBD1 (6 bases). V was clipped by 5 bases and J by 1 base, with 9 bases between them. Germline CDR1 reads SGHRS; CDR2 reads YFSETQ. The CDR3 sequence is 14 residues long. DNA of the CDR3: TGCGCCAGCAGGCTGGGACAGAACACCGGGGAGCTGTTTTTT. It yields the protein CASRLGQNTGELFF. Variable domain in full (rest from reference TRBV5-1 and TRBJ2-2): KAGVTQTPRYLIKTRGQQVTLSCSPISGHRSVSWYQQTPGQGLQFLFEYFSETQRNKGNFPGRFSGRQFSNSRSEMNVSTLELGDSALYLCASRLGQNTGELFFGEGSRLTVL.

The V gene is TRBV2, the J gene TRBJ2-1, with D tentatively TRBD2 (6 bases). This CDR3 is built from 12 residues. V lost 4 bases to trimming and J lost 7 bases, with 8 bases between them. Germline CDR1 SNHLY, CDR2 FYNNEI. CDR3 nucleotide sequence: TGTGCCAGCAGTGTCGGGGGAAATGAGCAGTTCTTC. This translates into CASSVGGNEQFF.

The rearrangement links TRBV11-2 to TRBJ1-4; 9 nucleotides agree with TRBD1. The V gene end was trimmed by 5 bases and the J gene end by 3 bases; junction bases not matched to a gene: 10. The CDR3 contains 17 residues. CDR1 is SGHAT and CDR2 is FQNNGV in the germline V gene. This CDR3 reads CASSPNRGQSSNEKLFF. In DNA, the CDR3 is TGTGCCAGCAGCCCGAACAGGGGGCAATCGTCTAATGAAAAACTGTTTTTT.

The CDR3 nucleotides are TGTGCCTGGAGTCGAGGGTACGAGCAGTACTTC. This translates into CAWSRGYEQYF. This chain connects TRBV30 to TRBJ2-7, with D tentatively TRBD2 (5 bases). This CDR3 has 11 residues. V was pared by 2 bases and J by 4 bases, with 6 bases between. Germline CDR1 GTSNPN, CDR2 SVGIG (reference sequence).

This clone has only a few counts. This chain uses TRBV7-2 with TRBJ2-5; D gene unclear. The CDR3 length is 14 residues. The germline V and J ends were trimmed by 5 bases and 5 bases, with 15 bases remaining between them. Germline V lookup: CDR1 SGHTA, CDR2 FQGNSA. CDR3 DNA: TGTGCCAGCAGCCGTCCCTTGGGTGGCGAGACCCAGTACTTC. This gives the protein CASSRPLGGETQYF.

This sequence joins TRBV6-5 and TRBJ2-2; 8 bases map to TRBD1. Losses at the gene ends were 10 bases for V and 1 base for J; bases not matched to a gene: 5. The CDR3 contains 14 residues. Germline lookup yields CDR1 MNHEY and CDR2 SVGAGI. CDR3 in amino acids: CATLGQGNTGELFF. The CDR3 region has the DNA TGTGCCACCCTAGGACAGGGGAACACCGGGGAGCTGTTTTTT.

This clone has a handful of counts. CDR3 nucleotides: TGTGCCAGCAGCGAACAGGGGATGAACACTGAAGCTTTCTTT. It specifies CASSEQGMNTEAFF. The V call is TRBV5-4, the J call TRBJ1-1; 7 nucleotides align to TRBD1. V was pared by 4 bases and J by 0 bases, with 3 bases of the junction left unmatched. The CDR3 covers 14 residues. Germline loops: CDR1 SGHNT, CDR2 YYREEE (reference sequence).

The chain joins TRBV11-2 to TRBJ1-6, with 7 bases identical to TRBD1. V lost 5 bases to trimming and J lost 10 bases; unmatched junction nucleotides: 5. CDR1 SGHAT and CDR2 FQNNGV come from the germline V gene. There are 13 residues in the CDR3. The CDR3 bases are TGTGCCAGCAGCGGACGACAGGGATCACCCCTCCACTTT. Translation: CASSGRQGSPLHF.

The gene calls are TRBV5-1 and TRBJ1-1; perhaps TRBD1 as D (6 bases). V shed 4 bases and J shed 1 base, with 14 bases lying between them. Germline values: CDR1 SGHRS, CDR2 YFSETQ. This CDR3 has 15 residues. The CDR3: CASSPNRETNTEAFF. In DNA, the CDR3 is TGCGCCAGCAGCCCGAACAGGGAGACGAACACTGAAGCTTTCTTT.

This clone was counted a single time. This chain connects TRBV5-1 to TRBJ2-7; D remains ambiguous. The CDR3 contains 14 residues. Germline CDR1 reads SGHRS; CDR2 reads YFSETQ. Trimming left V 0 bases short and J 0 bases short, with 7 bases between. The CDR3 nucleotides are TGCGCCAGCAGCTTGGAGGTACCCTCCTACGAGCAGTACTTC. It yields the protein CASSLEVPSYEQYF.